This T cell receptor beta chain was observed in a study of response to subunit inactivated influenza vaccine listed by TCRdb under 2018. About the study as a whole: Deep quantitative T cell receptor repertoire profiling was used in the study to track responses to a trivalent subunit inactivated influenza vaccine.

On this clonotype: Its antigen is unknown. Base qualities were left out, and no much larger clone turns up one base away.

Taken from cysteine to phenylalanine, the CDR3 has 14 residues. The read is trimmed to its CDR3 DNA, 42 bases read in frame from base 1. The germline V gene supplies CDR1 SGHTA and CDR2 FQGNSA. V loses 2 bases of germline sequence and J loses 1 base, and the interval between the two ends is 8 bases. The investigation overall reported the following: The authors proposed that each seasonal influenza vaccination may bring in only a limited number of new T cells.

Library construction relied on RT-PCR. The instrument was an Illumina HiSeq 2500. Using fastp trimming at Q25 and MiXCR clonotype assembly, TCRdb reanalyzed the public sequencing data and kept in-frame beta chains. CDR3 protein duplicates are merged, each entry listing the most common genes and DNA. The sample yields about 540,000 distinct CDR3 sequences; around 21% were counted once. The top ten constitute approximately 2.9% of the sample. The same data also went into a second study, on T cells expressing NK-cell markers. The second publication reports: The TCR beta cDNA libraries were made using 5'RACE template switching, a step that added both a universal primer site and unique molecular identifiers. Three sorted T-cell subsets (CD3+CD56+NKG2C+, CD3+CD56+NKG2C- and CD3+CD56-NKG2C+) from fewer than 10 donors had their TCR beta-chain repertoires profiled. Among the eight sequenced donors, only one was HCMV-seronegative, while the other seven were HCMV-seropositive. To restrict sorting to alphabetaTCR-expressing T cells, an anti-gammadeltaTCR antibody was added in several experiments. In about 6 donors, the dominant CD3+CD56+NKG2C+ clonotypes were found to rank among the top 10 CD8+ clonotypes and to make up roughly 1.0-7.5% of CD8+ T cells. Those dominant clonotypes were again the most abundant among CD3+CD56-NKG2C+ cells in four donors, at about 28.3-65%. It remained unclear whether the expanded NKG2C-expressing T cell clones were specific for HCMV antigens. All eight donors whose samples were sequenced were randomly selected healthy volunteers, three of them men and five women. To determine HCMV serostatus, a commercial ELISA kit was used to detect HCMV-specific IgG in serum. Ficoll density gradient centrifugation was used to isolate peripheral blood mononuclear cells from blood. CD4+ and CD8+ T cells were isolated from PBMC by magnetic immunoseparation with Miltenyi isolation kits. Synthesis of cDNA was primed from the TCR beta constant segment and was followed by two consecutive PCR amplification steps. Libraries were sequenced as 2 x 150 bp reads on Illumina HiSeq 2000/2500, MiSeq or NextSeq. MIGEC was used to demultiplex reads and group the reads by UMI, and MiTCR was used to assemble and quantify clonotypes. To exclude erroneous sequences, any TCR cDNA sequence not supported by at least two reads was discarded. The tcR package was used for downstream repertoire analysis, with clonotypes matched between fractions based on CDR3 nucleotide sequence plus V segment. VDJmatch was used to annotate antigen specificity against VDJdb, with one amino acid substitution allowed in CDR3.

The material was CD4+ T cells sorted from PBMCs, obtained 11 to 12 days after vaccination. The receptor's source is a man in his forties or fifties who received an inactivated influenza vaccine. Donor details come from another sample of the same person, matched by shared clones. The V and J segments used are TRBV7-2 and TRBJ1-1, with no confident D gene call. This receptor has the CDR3 CASSLSRANTEAFF. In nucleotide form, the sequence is TGTGCCAGCAGCTTATCGCGGGCGAACACTGAAGCTTTCTTT.